This is a list of T cell receptor beta chains from one sample in a study of shared clonotypes between healthy human individuals. The table came from immunoSEQ multiplex PCR; TCRdb's copy has only in-frame clones and leaves some out. The data hold about 1.5 million clones, with 95% to 99% observed a single time. What was sequenced was naive CD4+ T cells sorted from blood. These receptors came from a man aged 25-45 years in good health. Both conserved end residues are part of each CDR3. The D gene is left open where the match is weak. Expanded clones get a size class; other rows say once, few or many, or leave the size out.

J,D,size,V,DNA,CDR3
TRBJ2-2,.,.,TRBV28,TGTGCCAGCAGTTTAGGTGGGAAGACCGGGGAGCTGTTTTTT,CASSLGGKTGELFF
TRBJ1-3,TRBD1,.,TRBV10-1,TGCGCCAGCAGTGAGTCGGGACAGCTCTCTGGAAACACCATATATTTT,CASSESGQLSGNTIYF
TRBJ2-1,.,.,TRBV6-6,TGTGCCAGCAGGCTCGGCCCCGTTAGCTCACATGAGCAGTTCTTC,CASRLGPVSSHEQFF
TRBJ1-1,TRBD1,.,TRBV10-2,TGCGCCAGCGGAATCGGACAGGTGAACACTGAAGCTTTCTTT,CASGIGQVNTEAFF
TRBJ1-5,.,.,TRBV27,TGTGCCAGCAGTTTTATATCGGGGAGGGGCAATCAGCCCCAGCATTTT,CASSFISGRGNQPQHF
TRBJ2-3,TRBD2,.,TRBV28,TGTGCCAGCAGCTTAGCGGGAGGGAGCACAGATACGCAGTATTTT,CASSLAGGSTDTQYF
TRBJ2-7,TRBD1,.,TRBV18,TGTGCCAGCTCTACAGGGGGCAGCTCCTACGAGCAGTACTTC,CASSTGGSSYEQYF
TRBJ2-1,TRBD1,.,TRBV27,TGTGCCAGCAGCCTAAACGGGGGACAGGGCTACAATGAGCAGTTCTTC,CASSLNGGQGYNEQFF
TRBJ2-3,TRBD2,.,TRBV7-2,TGTGCCAGCAGCTTACCGAGCGGGAGGGCCGGTACGCAGTATTTT,CASSLPSGRAGTQYF
TRBJ2-3,.,.,TRBV2,TGTGCCAGCAGTGTTTTCGGAGCCACAGATACGCAGTATTTT,CASSVFGATDTQYF
TRBJ2-3,TRBD2,.,TRBV19,TGTGCCAGTAGTGTGGGACTACTCCCCCCAGATACGCAGTATTTT,CASSVGLLPPDTQYF
TRBJ1-2,TRBD1,.,TRBV10-3,TGTGCCAAATCTGAGGACAGGGTCCATGGCTACACCTTC,CAKSEDRVHGYTF
TRBJ1-4,.,.,TRBV30,TGTGCCTGGAGTGGCCAGGGCGGGTTCAGGGCTAATGAAAAACTGTTTTTT,CAWSGQGGFRANEKLFF
TRBJ2-5,TRBD2,.,TRBV7-6,TGTGCCAGCAGCCTGCGTCGGGAGGGCCTCCAAGAGACCCAGTACTTC,CASSLRREGLQETQYF
TRBJ1-5,.,.,TRBV28,TGTGCCACCCAAATCGTGGGTCAGCCCCAGCATTTT,CATQIVGQPQHF
TRBJ2-7,.,.,TRBV7-7,TGTGCTAGCAGCTTTGGCCCAGAGTCGGTGGGAGTAACCTACGAGCAGTACTTC,CASSFGPESVGVTYEQYF
TRBJ2-7,.,.,TRBV19,TGTGCCAGTAGTATAAAGGGTGGAGACGAGCAGTACTTC,CASSIKGGDEQYF
TRBJ1-1,.,.,TRBV9,TGTGCCAGCAGCGTAGACCCGGGGGGCACTGAAGCTTTCTTT,CASSVDPGGTEAFF
TRBJ2-2,TRBD2,.,TRBV28,TGTGCCAGCAGTTTGAGCGGGAGTACCGGGGAGCTGTTTTTT,CASSLSGSTGELFF
TRBJ2-2,TRBD1,.,TRBV18,TGTGCCAGCTCACCACTTCGACAGGGGGCGGTAACCGGGGAGCTGTTTTTT,CASSPLRQGAVTGELFF
TRBJ1-1,.,.,TRBV6-1,TGTGCCAGCAGTCGGACATTGAACACTGAAGCTTTCTTT,CASSRTLNTEAFF
TRBJ2-7,TRBD1,.,TRBV7-2,TGTGCCAGCAGCCTAGGGGACAGACTCTACGAGCAGTACTTC,CASSLGDRLYEQYF
TRBJ2-3,.,.,TRBV30,TGTGCCTGGAGTGTTTCTCGGCGGGTCCTCACAGATACGCAGTATTTT,CAWSVSRRVLTDTQYF
TRBJ1-1,.,.,TRBV30,TGTGCCTGGACGTGGGGGCACGGAGCTTTCTTT,CAWTWGHGAFF
TRBJ1-2,TRBD1,.,TRBV11-2,TGTGCCAGCAGCTTGCAACCGGGACAGGGTCACTATGGCTACACCTTC,CASSLQPGQGHYGYTF
TRBJ2-7,.,.,TRBV10-3,TGTGCCATCAGTGAGGGGGAGGGGGCGAGGGCTTACGAGCAGTACTTC,CAISEGEGARAYEQYF
TRBJ2-7,TRBD2,.,TRBV29-1,TGCAGCGTTGATTTTCGCGGGGGAGGCCTGGAGGAGCAGTACTTC,CSVDFRGGGLEEQYF
TRBJ1-4,.,.,TRBV2,TGTGCCAGCAGTCTAGGTGGAGGGAATGAAAAACTGTTTTTT,CASSLGGGNEKLFF
TRBJ2-5,TRBD2,.,TRBV25-1,TGTGCCAGCAGTGAATTCCCACTAGCGGGAGTAGAGACCCAGTACTTC,CASSEFPLAGVETQYF
TRBJ2-1,TRBD2,.,TRBV11-3,TGTGCCAGCAGCCCTTCCGGGCGGGAGATTGGGGATGAGCAGTTCTTC,CASSPSGREIGDEQFF
TRBJ1-5,.,.,TRBV28,TGTGCCAGCAGTCCGATAGGGACGGATAGCAATCAGCCCCAGCATTTT,CASSPIGTDSNQPQHF
TRBJ2-1,TRBD2,.,TRBV28,TGTGCCAGCACCCTTGGAGGCCTAGCGGGCAACAATGAGCAGTTCTTC,CASTLGGLAGNNEQFF
TRBJ2-5,.,once,TRBV29-1,TGCAGCGTTGAATCTCGGGACTCCAAAGAGACCCAGTACTTC,CSVESRDSKETQYF
TRBJ1-5,.,once,TRBV18,TGTGCCAGCTCAGCGACCCCACAGGGCAATCAGCCCCAGCATTTT,CASSATPQGNQPQHF
TRBJ2-3,TRBD2,.,TRBV19,TGTGCCAGTAAGCGGGAGGACACAGATACGCAGTATTTT,CASKREDTDTQYF
TRBJ2-3,.,.,TRBV9,TGTGCCAGCAGCTTTGCTAGTGGCCGAAACACAGATACGCAGTATTTT,CASSFASGRNTDTQYF
TRBJ2-2,.,once,TRBV28,TGTGCCAGCAGTTTTCTAGCGTCAACGGGGGAGCTGTTTTTT,CASSFLASTGELFF
TRBJ2-7,TRBD2,.,TRBV6-5,TGTGCCAGCAGTTACTCTGGCGGGAGGAGCTCCTACGAGCAGTACTTC,CASSYSGGRSSYEQYF
TRBJ2-5,TRBD1,.,TRBV27,TGTGCCAGCAGTTCCCCCGGACAGGGGGCTTTCGGGACCCAGTACTTC,CASSSPGQGAFGTQYF
TRBJ2-7,.,.,TRBV15,TGTGCCACCAGCAGAGATATCGGGACAACCTACGAGCAGTACTTC,CATSRDIGTTYEQYF